The clone carrying this TCR beta chain was picked up a small number of times. Its antigen is as yet unknown. From germline, CDR1 is MNHNY and CDR2 SVGAGI (reference sequence). The CDR3 consists of 14 residues. V was clipped by 7 bases and J by 8 bases; unmatched bases: 7. A 5'RACE template-switching step, the method used to make TCR cDNA, added a universal primer site and UMIs. Each CDR3 protein is one row after TCRdb ran MiXCR on the 5' RACE reads. The sample carries about 340,000 distinct CDR3 sequences, approximately 12% recorded once. The data are from a study of T cells after yellow fever vaccination. General observations from the study: Post-booster samples contained most primary-vaccination clones (roughly 96% CD4, approximately 88% CD8).

The source material was CD4+ T cells sorted from PBMCs, sampled 15 days after the yellow fever booster vaccination. The receptor's source is a man younger than 30 who received the YFV17D yellow fever vaccine. The chain combines TRBV6-6 with TRBJ1-6; TRBD1 matches 8 bases. The chain's CDR3 is CASIQDREYSPLHF. CDR3 sequence (DNA): TGTGCCAGCATCCAGGACAGGGAGTATTCACCCCTCCACTTT.